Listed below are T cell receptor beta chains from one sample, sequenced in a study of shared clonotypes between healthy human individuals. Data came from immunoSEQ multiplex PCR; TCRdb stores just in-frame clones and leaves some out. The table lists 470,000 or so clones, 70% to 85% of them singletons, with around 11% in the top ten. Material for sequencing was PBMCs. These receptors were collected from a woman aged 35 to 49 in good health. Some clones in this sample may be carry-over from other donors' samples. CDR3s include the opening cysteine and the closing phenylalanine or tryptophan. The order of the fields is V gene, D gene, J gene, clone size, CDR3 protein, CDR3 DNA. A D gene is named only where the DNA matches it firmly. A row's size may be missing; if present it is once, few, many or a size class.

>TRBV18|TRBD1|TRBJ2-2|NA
CASSPRTGATGELFF
TGTGCCAGCTCACCTCGGACAGGGGCCACCGGGGAGCTGTTTTTT
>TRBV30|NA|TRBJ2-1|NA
CAWSDVGRIGNEQFF
TGTGCCTGGAGCGACGTGGGGAGGATCGGCAATGAGCAGTTCTTC
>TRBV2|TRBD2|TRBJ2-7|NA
CASSVDSSGMSYEQYF
TGTGCCAGCAGTGTAGATTCCAGCGGGATGTCCTACGAGCAGTACTTC
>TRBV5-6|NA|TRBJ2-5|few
CASTPPGSGETQYF
TGTGCCAGCACCCCCCCCGGGAGTGGCGAGACCCAGTACTTC
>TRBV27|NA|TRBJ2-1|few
CASSYQIPLYNEQFF
TGTGCCAGCAGTTATCAGATACCCCTCTACAATGAGCAGTTCTTC
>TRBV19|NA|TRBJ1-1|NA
CASSIGSGMNTEAFF
TGTGCCAGTAGTATAGGGTCCGGGATGAACACTGAAGCTTTCTTT
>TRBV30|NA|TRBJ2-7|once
CAWSKGNSYEQYF
TGTGCCTGGAGTAAGGGAAACTCCTACGAGCAGTACTTC
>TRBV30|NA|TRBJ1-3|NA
CAWGGRLNFGNTIYF
TGTGCCTGGGGGGGACGCCTCAACTTCGGAAACACCATATATTTT
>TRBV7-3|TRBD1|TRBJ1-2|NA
CASSLTGGDYGYTF
TGTGCCAGCAGCTTGACAGGGGGCGACTATGGCTACACCTTC
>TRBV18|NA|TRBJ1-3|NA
CASSPQDSSGNTIYF
TGTGCCAGCTCACCTCAGGATAGCTCTGGAAACACCATATATTTT
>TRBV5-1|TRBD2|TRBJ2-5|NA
CASKMGGEKTQYF
TGCGCCAGCAAGATGGGGGGGGAAAAGACCCAGTACTTC
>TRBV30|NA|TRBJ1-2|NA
CAWSGHRTNYGYTF
TGTGCCTGGAGTGGTCACAGAACTAACTATGGCTACACCTTC
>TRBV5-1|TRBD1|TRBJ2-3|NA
CASSLGTGEDTQYF
TGCGCCAGCAGCTTGGGGACAGGGGAAGATACGCAGTATTTT
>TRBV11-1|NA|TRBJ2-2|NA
CASSLPDTGELFF
TGTGCCAGCAGCTTACCGGACACCGGGGAGCTGTTTTTT
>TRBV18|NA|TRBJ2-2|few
CASSAQGGVTGELFF
TGTGCCAGCTCTGCTCAAGGAGGGGTGACCGGGGAGCTGTTTTTT
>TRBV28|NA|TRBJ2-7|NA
CASTPASSSYEQYF
TGTGCCAGCACCCCAGCATCCAGCTCCTACGAGCAGTACTTC
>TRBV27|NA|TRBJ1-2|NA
CASKGVAPWGGYTF
TGTGCCAGCAAAGGTGTGGCGCCGTGGGGTGGCTACACCTTC
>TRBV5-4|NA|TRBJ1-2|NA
CASVYNRDGPYGYTF
TGTGCCAGCGTATATAACCGGGACGGACCCTATGGCTACACCTTC
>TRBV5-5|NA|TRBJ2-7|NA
CASSLGLAREQYF
TGTGCCAGCAGCTTGGGGCTAGCTCGGGAGCAGTACTTC
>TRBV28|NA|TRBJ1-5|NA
CASSEVAGNNQPQHF
TGTGCCAGCAGTGAAGTGGCGGGGAACAATCAGCCCCAGCATTTT
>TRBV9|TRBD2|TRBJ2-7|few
CASSVDVGGPQEQYF
TGTGCCAGCAGCGTAGACGTGGGAGGGCCTCAGGAGCAGTACTTC
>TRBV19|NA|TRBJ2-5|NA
CASSEKETQYF
TGTGCCAGTAGTGAAAAAGAGACCCAGTACTTC
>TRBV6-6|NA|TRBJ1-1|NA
CASSYSREFHWAFF
TGTGCCAGCAGTTACTCGAGGGAGTTCCATTGGGCTTTCTTT
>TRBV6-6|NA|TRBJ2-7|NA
CASSDPPTYEQYF
TGTGCCAGCAGTGACCCTCCTACCTACGAGCAGTACTTC
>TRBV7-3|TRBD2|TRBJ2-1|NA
CASSLGSGINNEQFF
TGTGCCAGCAGCTTAGGTAGCGGGATCAACAATGAGCAGTTCTTC
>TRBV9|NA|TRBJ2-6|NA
CASSAGTAFANVLTF
TGTGCCAGCAGCGCAGGGACGGCTTTTGCCAACGTCCTGACTTTC
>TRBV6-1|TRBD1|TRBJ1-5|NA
CASSLTGGSGQPQHF
TGTGCCAGCAGTCTTACAGGGGGCTCGGGCCAGCCCCAGCATTTT
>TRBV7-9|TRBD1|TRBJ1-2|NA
CASRRQGVNYGYTF
TGTGCCAGCAGGAGACAGGGGGTAAACTATGGCTACACCTTC
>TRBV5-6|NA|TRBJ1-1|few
CASSLEPMGTEAFF
TGTGCCAGCAGCTTGGAGCCCATGGGGACTGAAGCTTTCTTT
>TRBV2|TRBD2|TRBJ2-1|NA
CASQASGYNEQFF
TGTGCCAGCCAGGCTAGCGGTTACAATGAGCAGTTCTTC
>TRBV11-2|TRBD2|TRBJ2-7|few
CASSLIWDYTSSYEQYF
TGTGCCAGCAGCTTAATATGGGACTATACAAGCTCCTACGAGCAGTACTTC
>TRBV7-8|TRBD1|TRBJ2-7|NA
CASSLARGTGGYEQYF
TGTGCCAGCAGCTTAGCGCGGGGGACAGGGGGCTACGAGCAGTACTTC
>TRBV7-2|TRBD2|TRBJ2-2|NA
CASRGLAGGPNTGELFF
TGTGCCAGCAGAGGACTAGCGGGAGGGCCGAACACCGGGGAGCTGTTTTTT
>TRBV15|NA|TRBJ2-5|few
CATSRSRGGTQYF
TGTGCCACCAGCAGAAGTAGAGGAGGGACCCAGTACTTC
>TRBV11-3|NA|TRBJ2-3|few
CASSPPDTGDTQYF
TGTGCCAGCAGCCCTCCCGACACCGGAGATACGCAGTATTTT
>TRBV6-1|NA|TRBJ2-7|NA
CASRDIYRPYEQYF
TGTGCCAGCAGGGACATCTACCGACCCTACGAGCAGTACTTC
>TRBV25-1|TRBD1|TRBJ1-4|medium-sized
CASSEYTGGNEKLFF
TGTGCCAGCAGTGAATATACAGGGGGAAATGAAAAACTGTTTTTT
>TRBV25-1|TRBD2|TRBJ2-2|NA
CASSESGGSLAGELFF
TGTGCCAGCAGTGAAAGTGGCGGGAGCTTGGCCGGGGAGCTGTTTTTT
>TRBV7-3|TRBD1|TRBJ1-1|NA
CASSHNGQGGTEAFF
TGTGCCAGCAGCCACAATGGGCAGGGGGGAACTGAAGCTTTCTTT
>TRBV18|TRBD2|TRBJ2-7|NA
CASSPGLVGQNEQYF
TGTGCCAGCTCCCCGGGACTAGTCGGGCAGAACGAGCAGTACTTC
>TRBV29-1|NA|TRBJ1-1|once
CSAGQTNTEAFF
TGCAGCGCAGGACAAACGAACACTGAAGCTTTCTTT
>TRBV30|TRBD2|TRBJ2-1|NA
CAWSVISGLPRQQFF
TGTGCCTGGAGTGTAATTAGCGGGTTGCCCCGTCAGCAGTTCTTC
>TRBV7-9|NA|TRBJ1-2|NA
CASSFQGNYGYTF
TGTGCCAGCAGCTTTCAGGGCAACTATGGCTACACCTTC
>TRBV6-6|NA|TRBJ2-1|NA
CASSYVDEQFF
TGTGCCAGCAGTTACGTCGATGAGCAGTTCTTC
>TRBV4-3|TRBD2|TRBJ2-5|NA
CASSQGASGRYETQYF
TGCGCCAGCAGCCAAGGGGCTAGCGGGAGGTATGAGACCCAGTACTTC